The 16 T cell receptor beta chains in this list originate from one sample, sequenced in a study of CD8 T cells in ankylosing spondylitis (dated 2017 in TCRdb). The method was 5' RACE. The reads were generated on an Illumina HiSeq 2500. Starting from the raw public reads, TCRdb applied fastp trimming at Q25, assembled clones with MiXCR and retained in-frame beta chains. Each record represents a unique CDR3 protein, reported with the most common genes and DNA among its rows. This sample has roughly 130,000 distinct CDR3 sequences in its table, and about 7% of those were observed once. Jointly, the top ten make up more than 9% of the sample. Sequenced input: blood, either unsorted or a sorted T cell fraction (not recorded which). These receptors came from a male donor with ankylosing spondylitis or in good health (not recorded which).

This clonotype was detected a few times. The chain's CDR3 is CASSHGAQNSPLHF. In DNA form, the CDR3 reads TGCGCCAGCAGTCACGGGGCGCAGAATTCACCCCTCCACTTT. The chain has TRBV5-1 and TRBJ1-6; TRBD1 might be the D (5 bases). From germline, CDR1 is SGHRS and CDR2 YFSETQ. The CDR3 runs 14 residues. V shed 5 bases and J shed 7 bases, with 13 bases lying between them.

This clonotype was seen at least ten times. The chain recombines TRBV6-5 with TRBJ1-1, with D hard to call. The CDR3 is 15 residues long. Germline-derived CDR1 and CDR2 are MNHEY and SVGAGI. Trimming took off 0 bases at V and 1 base at J, with 9 bases between the two ends. The CDR3 loop is CASSYSTQPNTEAFF. Here the CDR3 DNA reads TGTGCCAGCAGTTACTCGACACAGCCGAACACTGAAGCTTTCTTT.

This clonotype was counted only a few times. The gene calls are TRBV11-2 and TRBJ2-7, with 10 bases lining up with TRBD2. This CDR3 has 17 residues. Per germline, CDR1 SGHAT and CDR2 FQNNGV. Germline trimming cut 2 bases from V and 1 base from J; bases unmatched to any gene: 8. The CDR3 DNA sequence: TGTGCCAGCAGCTTAACAGCGGGAGGGCCCTCATCCTACGAGCAGTACTTC. Translating gives CASSLTAGGPSSYEQYF.

This clonotype was counted at least ten times. V gene TRBV12-3 or TRBV12-4 combines with J gene TRBJ2-3; no definite D call. Trimming removed 6 bases from V and 1 base from J, with 11 bases in between. The CDR3 totals 14 residues. The CDR3, as DNA: TGTGCCAGCAGCCCCGCTCCGCGCACAGATACGCAGTATTTT. Translating gives CASSPAPRTDTQYF.

The chain uses TRBV6-4 and TRBJ2-2; D is undetermined. The germline CDR1 and CDR2 sequences are MRHNA and SNTAGT. This CDR3 has 13 amino acids. Trimming took off 2 bases at V and 6 bases at J, with 7 bases between the two ends. CDR3 sequence (DNA): TGTGCCAGCAGTGACCGTGGTTCCGGGGAGCTGTTTTTT. It codes for CASSDRGSGELFF.

Here the CDR3 DNA reads TGTGCCAGCAGTTACTGGGACGGCGCGGCAGATACGCAGTATTTT. It codes for CASSYWDGAADTQYF. The V call is TRBV6-2 or TRBV6-3, the J call TRBJ2-3; D is perhaps TRBD1 or TRBD2 (5 bases each). The germline V and J ends were trimmed by 1 base and 4 bases, with 12 bases remaining between them. This CDR3 contains 15 residues. In germline, CDR1 is MNHEY, CDR2 SVGEGT.

In its sample, this clonotype was seen many times. The chain employs TRBV5-5 and TRBJ1-1; perhaps TRBD1 as D (6 bases). The V and J ends lost 5 bases and 6 bases respectively, with 20 bases between them. This CDR3 is built from 15 residues. The germline V gene has CDR1 SGHKS and CDR2 YYEKEE (reference sequence). CDR3 in amino acids: CASSGGAVVRAEAFF. The CDR3 DNA reads as TGTGCCAGCAGTGGGGGCGCCGTGGTTCGTGCTGAAGCTTTCTTT.

This clonotype was recorded many times. V and J are TRBV11-2 and TRBJ2-5, with 10 bases aligning to TRBD2. J gave up 5 bases and V 3 bases, and 24 bases lay outside the gene matches. Germline lookup yields CDR1 SGHAT and CDR2 FQNNGV. The CDR3 covers 21 residues. The CDR3 coding sequence is TGTGCCAGCAGCTTTTATTCAAGCCTCGGGACTAGCGATCCCCCGAGGGAGACCCAGTACTTC. Translated: CASSFYSSLGTSDPPRETQYF.

This clonotype was seen many times. A junction end diverges from the germline sequence, so it may reflect a read error. V and J are TRBV7-2 and TRBJ1-6; D remains unclear. The CDR3 contains 12 residues. From germline, CDR1 is SGHTA and CDR2 FQGNSA. The DNA for the CDR3 is TGTGCCAGCAGCTCCAATAATTCACCCCTCCACTTT. Amino acids: CASSSNNSPLHF.

In this sample, this clonotype turned up a few times. The rearrangement links TRBV27 to TRBJ1-2; a possible D gene is TRBD1 (6 bases). Between the trimmed V and J ends, which lost 5 bases and 5 bases, there was a span of 12 bases. Per germline, CDR1 MNHEY and CDR2 SMNVEV (reference sequence). CDR3 size: 13 residues. DNA for the CDR3: TGTGCCAGCAGTCGGGGACAACTATATGGCTACACCTTC. Residues: CASSRGQLYGYTF.

This clonotype was found many times. The V call is TRBV20-1, the J call TRBJ2-1; D is perhaps TRBD2 (5 bases). Germline CDR1 reads DFQATT; CDR2 reads SNEGSKA (reference sequence). Trimming stripped 5 bases from V and 7 bases from J, with 9 bases between. This CDR3 has 11 amino acids. The CDR3 nucleotides are TGCAGTGCTTTGAGGACTAATGAGCAGTTCTTC. Protein sequence: CSALRTNEQFF.

Ten or more counts support this clonotype. The chain combines TRBV28 with TRBJ1-6; D unresolved. Between the trimmed V and J ends, which lost 2 bases and 0 bases, there was a span of 14 bases. Germline V gene data show CDR1 as MDHEN and CDR2 as SYDVKM. The CDR3 loop spans 18 amino acids. CDR3 protein: CASSLETEASSYNSPLHF. The CDR3 DNA reads as TGTGCCAGCAGTTTAGAAACGGAGGCGAGCTCCTATAATTCACCCCTCCACTTT.

This clonotype was seen many times. The V and J genes are TRBV4-1 and TRBJ1-5; no reliable D call. This CDR3 spans 14 amino acids. Per germline, CDR1 MGHRA and CDR2 YSYEKL. V shed 0 bases and J shed 6 bases, with 9 bases lying between them. The CDR3 DNA reads as TGCGCCAGCAGCCAAGATCCGGGGAGTCAGCCCCAGCATTTT. This encodes CASSQDPGSQPQHF.

This clonotype came up many times. This sequence joins TRBV7-2 and TRBJ2-3, with 15 nucleotides matching TRBD2. Trimming took 7 bases from V and 10 from J; bases not matched to a gene: 6. The CDR3 spans 14 residues. Germline CDR1 is SGHTA and CDR2 is FQGNSA. CDR3 sequence: CASTIRTSGGAQYF. CDR3 sequence (DNA): TGTGCCAGCACCATCCGGACTAGCGGGGGGGCGCAGTATTTT.

This clonotype was observed many times. The genes are TRBV20-1 and TRBJ2-7; 8 bases are shared with TRBD2. V was clipped by 0 bases and J by 5 bases; unmatched bases: 9. Germline values: CDR1 DFQATT, CDR2 SNEGSKA (reference sequence). The CDR3 length is 15 residues. The CDR3 sequence: CSARDLAGGRHEQYF. The CDR3 DNA reads TGCAGTGCTAGAGATTTGGCGGGAGGTAGGCACGAGCAGTACTTC.

Regarding this clonotype: A much larger clonotype is one base distant, so this may be a read error. The CDR3 reads CSPREKAYSNQPQHF. DNA for the CDR3: TGCAGTCCTAGAGAGAAAGCTTATAGCAATCAGCCCCAGCATTTT. This chain joins TRBV20-1 and TRBJ1-5; D uncertain. The germline CDR1 and CDR2 sequences are DFQATT and SNEGSKA (reference sequence). The CDR3 spans 15 residues.